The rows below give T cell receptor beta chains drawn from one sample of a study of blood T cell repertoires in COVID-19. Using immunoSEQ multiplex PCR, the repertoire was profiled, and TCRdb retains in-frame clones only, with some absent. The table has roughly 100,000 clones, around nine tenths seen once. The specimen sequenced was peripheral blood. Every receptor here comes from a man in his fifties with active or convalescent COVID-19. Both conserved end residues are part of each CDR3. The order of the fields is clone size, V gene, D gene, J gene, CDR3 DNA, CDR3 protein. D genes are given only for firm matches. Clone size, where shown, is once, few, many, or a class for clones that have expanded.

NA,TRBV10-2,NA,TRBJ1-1,TGCGCCAGCAGGGGACAATTAACTGAAGCTTTCTTT,CASRGQLTEAFF
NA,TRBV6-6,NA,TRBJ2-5,TGTGCCAGCACCTCCAGGTCCCAAGAGACCCAGTACTTC,CASTSRSQETQYF
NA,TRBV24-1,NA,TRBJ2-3,TGTGCCACCACGGAGGGGGCGAGAGATACGCAGTATTTT,CATTEGARDTQYF
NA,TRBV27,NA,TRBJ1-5,TGTGCCAGCAGTCCACGCCAGGATAGCAATCAGCCCCAGCATTTT,CASSPRQDSNQPQHF
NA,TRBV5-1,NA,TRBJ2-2,TGCGCCAGCAGCTTCCTAGAGGCCGTCTACGGGGAGCTGTTTTTT,CASSFLEAVYGELFF
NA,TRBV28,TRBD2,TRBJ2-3,TGTGCCAGCAGTTTCCCTCTAGCGGGGGGGTATAGGGCAGATACGCAGTATTTT,CASSFPLAGGYRADTQYF
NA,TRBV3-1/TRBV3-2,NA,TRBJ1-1,TGTGCCAGCAGCCAAGGAGGGGGATGGGCTTTCTTT,CASSQGGGWAFF
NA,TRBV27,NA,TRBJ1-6,TGTGCCAGCAGTTTAGGGGGGGTGTTGAGAGATTCACCCCTCCACTTT,CASSLGGVLRDSPLHF
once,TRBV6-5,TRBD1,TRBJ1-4,TGTGCCAGCAGGGGGCAGGGGGCTAATGAAAAACTGTTTTTT,CASRGQGANEKLFF
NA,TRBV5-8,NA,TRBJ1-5,TGTGCCAGCAGCTTGGCCTTTACAACCTTCAGGAATCAGCCCCAGCATTTT,CASSLAFTTFRNQPQHF
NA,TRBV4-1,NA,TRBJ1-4,TGCGCCAGCAGCCGACAGGAAGCTAATGAAAAACTGTTTTTT,CASSRQEANEKLFF
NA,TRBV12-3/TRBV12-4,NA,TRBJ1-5,TGTGCCAGCAGACTGAGCCACAATCAGCCCCAGCATTTT,CASRLSHNQPQHF
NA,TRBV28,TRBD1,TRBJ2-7,TGTGCCAGCAGTTTATACGGACAGGGCACCTACGAGCAGTACTTC,CASSLYGQGTYEQYF
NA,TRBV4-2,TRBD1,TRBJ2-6,TGTGCCAGCAGCCAAGAGGGACAGGTTTACTCTGGGGCCAACGTCCTGACTTTC,CASSQEGQVYSGANVLTF
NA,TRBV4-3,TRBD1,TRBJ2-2,TGCGCCAGCAGCCAATATCCCTTTAGGACAGGGGAGGACACCGGGGAGCTGTTTTTT,CASSQYPFRTGEDTGELFF
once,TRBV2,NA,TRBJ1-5,TGTGCCAGCAGCCGAAGAGATCAGCCCCAGCATTTT,CASSRRDQPQHF
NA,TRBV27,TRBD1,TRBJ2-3,TGTGCCAGCAGTTTAAAGGGGGCCCCGCCAGATACGCAGTATTTT,CASSLKGAPPDTQYF
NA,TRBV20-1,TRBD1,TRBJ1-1,TGCAGTGCTATAAGACAGGGGAGGCCTTTCTTT,CSAIRQGRPFF
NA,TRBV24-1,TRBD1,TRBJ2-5,TGTGCCACCAGTGCCATGACAGGGGGGAGAGAGACCCAGTACTTC,CATSAMTGGRETQYF
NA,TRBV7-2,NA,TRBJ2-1,TGTGCCAGCAGCTTAGCTAATACTGACAATGAGCAGTTCTTC,CASSLANTDNEQFF
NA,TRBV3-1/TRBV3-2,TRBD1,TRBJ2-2,TGTGCCAGCAGCCAAGGACAGGGTTTAACCGGGGAGCTGTTTTTT,CASSQGQGLTGELFF
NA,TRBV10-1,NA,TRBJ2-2,TGCGCCGGAACAGGGCCGAACACCGGGGAGCTGTTTTTT,CAGTGPNTGELFF
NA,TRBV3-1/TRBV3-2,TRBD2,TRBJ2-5,TGTGCCAGCAGCCTTTCCGCGACTAGCGGGGGGGGAGAGACCCAGTACTTC,CASSLSATSGGGETQYF
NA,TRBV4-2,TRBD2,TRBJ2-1,TGTGCCAGCACCCTACTAGCGGGGGGCCTTCCGAAGGAGCAGTTCTTC,CASTLLAGGLPKEQFF
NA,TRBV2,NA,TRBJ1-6,TGTGCCAGCAGTTCCGGGGATAATTCACCCCTCCACTTT,CASSSGDNSPLHF
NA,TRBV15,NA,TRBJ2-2,TGTGCCACCTCGGAGACGACCACCGGGGAGCTGTTTTTT,CATSETTTGELFF
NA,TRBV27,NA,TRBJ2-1,TGTGCCAGCAGGCGCCCTGGTGATGAGCAGTTCTTC,CASRRPGDEQFF
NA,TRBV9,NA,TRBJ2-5,TGTGCCAGCAGCGTAGGTGGCGGGGATGAGACCCAGTACTTC,CASSVGGGDETQYF
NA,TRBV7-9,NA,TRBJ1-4,TGTGCCAGCAGCTTAGCGCCTGGGGGCACTGAAAAACTGTTTTTT,CASSLAPGGTEKLFF
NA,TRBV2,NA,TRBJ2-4,TGTGCCAGCAGTAAAGAGCAGGCCGCCAAAAACATTCAGTACTTC,CASSKEQAAKNIQYF
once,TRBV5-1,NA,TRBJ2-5,TGCGCCAGCAGTTCGGGTATGGGGGGCCAAGAGACCCAGTACTTC,CASSSGMGGQETQYF
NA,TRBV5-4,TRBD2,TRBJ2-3,TGTGCCAGCAGCTTTAGCGGGGGGGCCCGAGATACGCAGTATTTT,CASSFSGGARDTQYF
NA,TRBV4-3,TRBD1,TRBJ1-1,TGCGCCAGCAGCCATGCCGACAGGGACACTGAAGCTTTCTTT,CASSHADRDTEAFF
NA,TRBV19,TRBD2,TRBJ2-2,TGTGCCAGTAGGAGGGAGGGAAACACCGGGGAGCTGTTTTTT,CASRREGNTGELFF
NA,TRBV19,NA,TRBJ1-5,TGTGCCAGCGATCGGGGGTTTAGCAATCAGCCCCAGCATTTT,CASDRGFSNQPQHF
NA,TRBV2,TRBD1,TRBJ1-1,TGTGCCAGCGAAGGACAGGCCCTTTCGAACACTGAAGCTTTCTTT,CASEGQALSNTEAFF
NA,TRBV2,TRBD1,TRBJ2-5,TGTGCCAGCAGGATACAGGGGGCAGTGGAGACCCAGTACTTC,CASRIQGAVETQYF
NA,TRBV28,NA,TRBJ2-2,TGTGCCAGCACCCCGCGCACCGGGGAGCTGTTTTTT,CASTPRTGELFF
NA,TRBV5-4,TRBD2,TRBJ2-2,TGTGCCAGCAGCTCTAGCGGGGGGGCTGGTTGGATCGGGGAGCTGTTTTTT,CASSSSGGAGWIGELFF
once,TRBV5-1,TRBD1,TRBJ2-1,TGCGCCAGCAGCCCTGGGACAGGGAGTTTTTATGAGCAGTTCTTC,CASSPGTGSFYEQFF
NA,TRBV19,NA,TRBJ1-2,TGTGCCAGTAACGCAGGGCCCTATGGCTACACCTTC,CASNAGPYGYTF
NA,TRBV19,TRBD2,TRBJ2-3,TGTGCCAGTAGGACAGGGACTAGCGGTCATACGCAGTATTTT,CASRTGTSGHTQYF
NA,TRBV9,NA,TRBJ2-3,TGTGCCAGCAGCGTAGTTAGGGGTACGCAGTATTTT,CASSVVRGTQYF
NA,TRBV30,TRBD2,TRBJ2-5,TGTGCCTGGAGTGACATAGCGGGGGTCGAGACCCAGTACTTC,CAWSDIAGVETQYF
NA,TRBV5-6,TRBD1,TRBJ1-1,TGTGCCAGCAGCCTAATTACAGGGGCCGTTACTGAAGCTTTCTTT,CASSLITGAVTEAFF
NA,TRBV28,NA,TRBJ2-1,TGTGCCAGCAGGCTATCGAAGGGGTTAGGCTCCTACAATGAGCAGTTCTTC,CASRLSKGLGSYNEQFF
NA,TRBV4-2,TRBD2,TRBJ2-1,TGTGCCAGCAGCCAAGAACTTCTCGGGACTAGCGGGGCCAATGAGCAGTTCTTC,CASSQELLGTSGANEQFF
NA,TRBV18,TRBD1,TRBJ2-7,TGTGCCAGCTCTCTTGACAGGGCGGCCTACGAGCAGTACTTC,CASSLDRAAYEQYF
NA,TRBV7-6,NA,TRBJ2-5,TGTGCCAGCAGCTTAGAATACAGGCAAGAGACCCAGTACTTC,CASSLEYRQETQYF
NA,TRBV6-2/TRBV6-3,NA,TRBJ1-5,TGTGCCAGCAGTTCTTTCAGGGCCGATCAGCCCCAGCATTTT,CASSSFRADQPQHF
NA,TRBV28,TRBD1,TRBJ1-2,TGTGCCAGCAGTTTACCGACAGGGAACTATGGCTACACCTTC,CASSLPTGNYGYTF
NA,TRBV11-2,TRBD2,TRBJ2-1,TGTGCCAGCAGCCTCCCTAGCGGGGGGGCAAAAAATGAGCAGTTCTTC,CASSLPSGGAKNEQFF
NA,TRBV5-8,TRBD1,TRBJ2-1,TGTGCCAGCAGCCTGGGACAGGGAGCATTCAGTGAGCAGTTCTTC,CASSLGQGAFSEQFF
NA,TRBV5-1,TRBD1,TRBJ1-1,TGCGCCAGCAGCTTGGCGGGCAGGGGGGCTGAAGCTTTCTTT,CASSLAGRGAEAFF
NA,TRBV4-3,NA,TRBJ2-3,TGCGCCAGCAGCCACGGATTAGCGGGCACAGATACGCAGTATTTT,CASSHGLAGTDTQYF